The rows below give T cell receptor beta chains drawn from one sample of a study of T cell repertoires in cytomegalovirus infection. TCRdb re-called the reads through MiXCR, storing one row per CDR3 protein. This sample has about 130,000 distinct CDR3 sequences, with 20% to 30% found just once. Antigens of these TCRs are unknown. Source material: PBMCs, sequenced either directly or after in vitro stimulation (not recorded which). Receptors were obtained from a human donor in good health (CMV status not recorded). Some clones in this sample may be carry-over from other donors' samples. Each CDR3 is given with its conserved first and last residue. A D gene is named only where the DNA matches it firmly. The size of a clone is reported for some rows only, either as once, few or many, or as a class for expanded clones.

v_call	d_call	j_call	clone_size	cdr3_aa	cdr3_nt
TRBV5-4	.	TRBJ2-1	many	CASSFAGIRNEQFF	TGTGCCAGCAGCTTTGCGGGGATTAGGAATGAGCAGTTCTTC
TRBV7-8	TRBD2	TRBJ2-2	many	CASSLIGREWETGELFF	TGTGCCAGCAGCTTAATTGGGAGGGAGTGGGAGACCGGGGAGCTGTTTTTT
TRBV12-3/TRBV12-4	.	TRBJ1-2	few	CASSLGVGDYGYTF	TGTGCCAGCAGTTTAGGTGTAGGGGACTATGGCTACACCTTC
TRBV19	.	TRBJ2-2	.	CASSISQTTSNTGELFF	TGTGCCAGTAGTATCTCCCAAACTACCTCGAACACCGGGGAGCTGTTTTTT
TRBV4-1	.	TRBJ2-3	.	CASSQEQGFADTQYF	TGCGCCAGCAGCCAAGAGCAGGGTTTCGCAGATACGCAGTATTTT
TRBV20-1	.	TRBJ2-7	.	CSAEPGLSSYEQYF	TGCAGTGCTGAGCCGGGACTCAGCTCCTACGAGCAGTACTTC
TRBV6-1	.	TRBJ1-1	.	CAIDLRRNTEAFF	TGTGCCATCGACCTACGGAGGAACACTGAAGCTTTCTTT
TRBV20-1	TRBD1	TRBJ2-1	.	CSAPGGGGQFF	TGCAGTGCTCCAGGGGGCGGAGGGCAGTTCTTC
TRBV29-1	.	TRBJ2-5	.	CSVSDSGTQYF	TGCAGCGTTTCTGACTCGGGGACCCAGTACTTC
TRBV6-2/TRBV6-3	TRBD2	TRBJ2-7	.	CASSLTSGPSYEQYF	TGTGCCAGCAGTTTGACTAGCGGGCCATCCTACGAGCAGTACTTC
TRBV7-2	.	TRBJ2-2	.	CASSLRASGTSGELFF	TGTGCCAGCAGCTTACGAGCCTCTGGGACAAGCGGGGAGCTGTTTTTT
TRBV15	TRBD2	TRBJ2-5	few	CATSRVKYRLAGGPEETQYF	TGTGCCACCAGCAGAGTAAAGTATCGACTAGCGGGAGGGCCAGAAGAGACCCAGTACTTC
TRBV7-4	TRBD2	TRBJ2-2	.	CASSYERDLTGELFF	TGTGCCAGCAGCTATGAGCGGGACTTGACCGGGGAGCTGTTTTTT